Listed below are T cell receptor beta chains from one sample, sequenced in a study of vaccination effects on CD4 cells after COVID-19. What these receptors recognize is not known. Measured with immunoSEQ multiplex PCR; TCRdb has only the in-frame clones, and not every one. The profile shows roughly 40,000 clones, 55% to 80% of them singletons. Sequencing used CD4+ T cells from PBMCs cultured without peptide, obtained before COVID-19 vaccination. The source is a human donor who received a COVID-19 vaccine. CDR3s include the opening cysteine and the closing phenylalanine or tryptophan. The D gene is left open where the match is weak. Only part of the rows carry a size: once, few, many, or a class if the clone is expanded.

D gene | J gene | V gene | clone size | CDR3 protein | CDR3 DNA
TRBD2 | TRBJ2-3 | TRBV3-1/TRBV3-2 | once | CASSQDFSSGPDTQYF | TGTGCCAGCAGCCAAGATTTTTCTAGCGGACCAGATACGCAGTATTTT
TRBD2 | TRBJ2-5 | TRBV3-1/TRBV3-2 | . | CASSQGPAGQETQYF | TGTGCCAGCAGCCAAGGCCCAGCGGGACAAGAGACCCAGTACTTC
TRBD1 | TRBJ1-1 | TRBV25-1 | few | CASSVGDREWWRTEAFF | TGTGCCAGCAGTGTGGGGGACAGGGAGTGGTGGCGAACTGAAGCTTTCTTT
TRBD1 | TRBJ1-5 | TRBV10-3 | few | CAISAGQGANQPQHF | TGTGCCATCAGCGCGGGACAGGGGGCGAATCAGCCCCAGCATTTT
. | TRBJ1-1 | TRBV19 | few | CASSIGDRTNTEAFF | TGTGCCAGTAGTATCGGGGATCGGACGAACACTGAAGCTTTCTTT
. | TRBJ2-1 | TRBV5-4 | . | CASSFGGQGDNEQFF | TGTGCCAGCAGCTTCGGTGGGCAGGGCGACAATGAGCAGTTCTTC
. | TRBJ1-1 | TRBV7-9 | . | CASSFQGKNTEAFF | TGTGCCAGCAGCTTCCAGGGGAAGAACACTGAAGCTTTCTTT
. | TRBJ2-5 | TRBV7-7 | . | CASSLGRQVTQETQYF | TGTGCCAGCAGCTTAGGGCGACAGGTGACCCAAGAGACCCAGTACTTC
. | TRBJ2-5 | TRBV3-1/TRBV3-2 | . | CASSQSFGQTKETQYF | TGTGCCAGCAGCCAATCCTTCGGACAGACTAAAGAGACCCAGTACTTC
TRBD2 | TRBJ2-3 | TRBV7-9 | . | CASSQTSGRTDTQYF | TGTGCCAGCAGCCAGACTAGCGGGAGAACAGATACGCAGTATTTT